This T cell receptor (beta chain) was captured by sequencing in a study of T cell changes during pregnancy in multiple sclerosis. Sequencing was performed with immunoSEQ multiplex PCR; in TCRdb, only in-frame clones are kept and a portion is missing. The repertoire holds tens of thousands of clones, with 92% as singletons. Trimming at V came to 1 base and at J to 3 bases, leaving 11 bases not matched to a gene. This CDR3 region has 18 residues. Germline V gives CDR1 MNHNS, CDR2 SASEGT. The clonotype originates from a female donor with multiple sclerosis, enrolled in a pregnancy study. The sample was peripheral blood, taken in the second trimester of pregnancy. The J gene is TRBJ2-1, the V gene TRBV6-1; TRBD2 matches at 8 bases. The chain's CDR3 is CASSEDPPGAGVYNEQFF. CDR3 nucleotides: TGTGCCAGCAGTGAAGACCCCCCAGGAGCGGGGGTCTACAATGAGCAGTTCTTC.